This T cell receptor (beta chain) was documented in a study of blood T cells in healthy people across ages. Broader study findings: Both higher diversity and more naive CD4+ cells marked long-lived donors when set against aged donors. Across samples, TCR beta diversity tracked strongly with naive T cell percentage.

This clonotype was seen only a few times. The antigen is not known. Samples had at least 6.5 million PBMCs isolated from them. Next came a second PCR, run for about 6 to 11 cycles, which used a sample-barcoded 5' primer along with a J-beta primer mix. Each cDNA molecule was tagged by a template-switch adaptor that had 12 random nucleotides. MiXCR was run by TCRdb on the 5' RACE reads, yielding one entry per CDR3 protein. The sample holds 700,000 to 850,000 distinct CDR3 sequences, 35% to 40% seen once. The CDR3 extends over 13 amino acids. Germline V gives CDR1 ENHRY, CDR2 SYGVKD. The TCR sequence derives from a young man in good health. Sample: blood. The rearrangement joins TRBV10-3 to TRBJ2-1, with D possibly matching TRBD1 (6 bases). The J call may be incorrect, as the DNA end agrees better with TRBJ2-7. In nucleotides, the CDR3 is TGTGCCATCAGCGTTGACAGGTACAATGAGCAGTACTTC. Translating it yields CAISVDRYNEQYF.